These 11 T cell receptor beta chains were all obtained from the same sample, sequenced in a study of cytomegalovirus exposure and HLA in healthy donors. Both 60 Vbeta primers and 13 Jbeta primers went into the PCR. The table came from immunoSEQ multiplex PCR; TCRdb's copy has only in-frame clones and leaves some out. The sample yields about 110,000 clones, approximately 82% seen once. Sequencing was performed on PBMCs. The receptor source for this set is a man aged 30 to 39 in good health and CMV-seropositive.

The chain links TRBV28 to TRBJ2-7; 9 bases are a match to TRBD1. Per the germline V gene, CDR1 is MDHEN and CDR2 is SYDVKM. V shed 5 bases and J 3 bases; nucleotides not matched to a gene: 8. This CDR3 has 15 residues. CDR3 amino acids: CASSSQGQGLYEQYF. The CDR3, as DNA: TGTGCCAGCAGTAGCCAGGGACAGGGACTCTACGAGCAGTACTTC. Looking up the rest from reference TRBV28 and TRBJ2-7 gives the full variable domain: DVKVTQSSRYLVKRTGEKVFLECVQDMDHENMFWYRQDPGLGLRLIYFSYDVKMKEKGDIPEGYSVSREKKERFSLILESASTNQTSMYLCASSSQGQGLYEQYFGPGTRLTVT.

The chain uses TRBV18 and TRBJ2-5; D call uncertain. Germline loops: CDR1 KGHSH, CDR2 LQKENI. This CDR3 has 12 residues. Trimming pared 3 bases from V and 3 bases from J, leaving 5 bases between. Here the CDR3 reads CASSPRKETQYF. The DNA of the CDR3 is TGTGCCAGCTCACCGCGAAAAGAGACCCAGTACTTC.

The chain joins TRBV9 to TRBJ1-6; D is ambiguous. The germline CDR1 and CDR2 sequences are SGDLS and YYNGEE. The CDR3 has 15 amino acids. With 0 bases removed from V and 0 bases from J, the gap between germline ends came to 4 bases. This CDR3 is CASSVGSSYNSPLHF. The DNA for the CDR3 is TGTGCCAGCAGCGTAGGTAGCTCCTATAATTCACCCCTCCACTTT.

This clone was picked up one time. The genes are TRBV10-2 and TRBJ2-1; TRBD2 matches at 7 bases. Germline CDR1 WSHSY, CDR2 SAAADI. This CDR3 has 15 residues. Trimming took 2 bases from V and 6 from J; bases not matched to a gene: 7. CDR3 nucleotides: TGCGCCAGCAGTGAGCCACCCACTAGCGTCAATGAGCAGTTCTTC. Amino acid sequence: CASSEPPTSVNEQFF.

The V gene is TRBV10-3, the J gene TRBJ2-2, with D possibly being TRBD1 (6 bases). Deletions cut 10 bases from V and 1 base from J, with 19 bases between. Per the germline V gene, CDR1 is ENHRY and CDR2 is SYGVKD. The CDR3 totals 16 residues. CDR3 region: CATLQARGQNTGELFF. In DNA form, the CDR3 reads TGTGCCACACTACAGGCCCGGGGACAGAACACCGGGGAGCTGTTTTTT.

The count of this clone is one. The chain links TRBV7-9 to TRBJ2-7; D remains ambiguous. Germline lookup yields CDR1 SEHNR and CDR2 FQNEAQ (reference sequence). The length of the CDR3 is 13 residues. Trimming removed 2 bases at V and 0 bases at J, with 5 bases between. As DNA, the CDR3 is TGTGCCAGCAGCTTACCCGGCTCCTACGAGCAGTACTTC. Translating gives CASSLPGSYEQYF.

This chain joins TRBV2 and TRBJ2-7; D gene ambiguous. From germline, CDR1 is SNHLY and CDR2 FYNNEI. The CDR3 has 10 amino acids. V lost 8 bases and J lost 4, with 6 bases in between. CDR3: CASSEYEQYF. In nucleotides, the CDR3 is TGTGCCAGCTCAGAATACGAGCAGTACTTC.

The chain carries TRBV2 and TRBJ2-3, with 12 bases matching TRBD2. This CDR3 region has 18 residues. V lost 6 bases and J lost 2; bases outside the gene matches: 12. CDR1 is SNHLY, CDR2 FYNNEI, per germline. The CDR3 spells CASSLKRLAGAITDTQYF. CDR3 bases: TGTGCCAGCAGCCTCAAAAGACTAGCGGGGGCCATCACAGATACGCAGTATTTT.

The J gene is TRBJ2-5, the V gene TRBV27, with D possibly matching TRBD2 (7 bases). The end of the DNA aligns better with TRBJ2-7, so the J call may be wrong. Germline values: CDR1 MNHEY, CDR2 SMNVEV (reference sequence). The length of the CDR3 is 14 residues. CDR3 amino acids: CASTTGGPIGEQYF. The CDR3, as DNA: TGTGCCAGCACCACGGGGGGCCCTATCGGCGAGCAGTACTTC.

The CDR3 loop reads CASSRTGRGPILPDYGYTF. In DNA, the CDR3 is TGCGCCAGCAGCAGGACAGGGCGGGGGCCTATACTCCCGGACTATGGCTACACCTTC. The chain employs TRBV5-1 and TRBJ1-2; TRBD1 agrees at 8 bases. Unmatched junction bases numbered 20, after V lost 4 bases and J lost 3 bases. The germline CDR1 and CDR2 sequences are SGHRS and YFSETQ. The CDR3 has 19 residues.

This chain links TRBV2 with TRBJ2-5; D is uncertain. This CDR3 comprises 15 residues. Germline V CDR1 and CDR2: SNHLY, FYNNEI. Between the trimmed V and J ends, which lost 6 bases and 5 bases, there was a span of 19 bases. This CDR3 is CASRGGGTVRETQYF. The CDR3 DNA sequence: TGTGCCAGCAGAGGCGGCGGTACGGTGAGGGAGACCCAGTACTTC.